Described below is a single T cell receptor beta chain sequence and its context. Its matching antigen is unknown. The CDR3 covers 17 residues. The germline CDR1 and CDR2 sequences are WNHNN and SYGVQD (reference sequence). Unmatched junction bases numbered 9, after V lost 2 bases and J lost 5 bases. The source of the sample is a study of cytomegalovirus exposure and HLA in healthy donors. Sequencing was performed with immunoSEQ multiplex PCR; in TCRdb, only in-frame clones are kept and a portion is missing. The repertoire holds some 200,000 clones, with approximately 90% as singletons. Regarding the study as a whole: Later, an analysis found that TCR clusters from the first cohort tended to co-occur in the roughly 130 validation repertoires. It was 164 TCR beta chains that were listed as cytomegalovirus-associated.

The source is a woman aged 18-29 years in good health and CMV-seronegative. The chain is built from TRBV10-1 and TRBJ2-2; TRBD2 matches at 9 bases. Sequenced input: PBMCs. DNA of the CDR3: TGCGCCAGCAGTGAGATAGCGGGAGCAGGGTTAACCGGGGAGCTGTTTTTT. Residues: CASSEIAGAGLTGELFF.